The rows below give T cell receptor beta chains drawn from one sample of a study of beta chain features in type 1 diabetes. Libraries were prepared by immunoSEQ multiplex PCR; TCRdb keeps only in-frame clonotypes and omits some of them. The table has hundreds of thousands of clones, roughly a sixth seen once. The sequenced sample consisted of naive CD4+ T cells from blood. The receptors stem from a young man in good health. Each CDR3 is given with its conserved first and last residue. The order of the fields is V gene, clone size, J gene, D gene, CDR3 DNA, CDR3 protein. D genes are given only for firm matches. The size entry is marked missing in some rows and otherwise reads once, few, many or a size class.

>TRBV4-2|.|TRBJ1-5|.
TGTGCCAGCAGCCAAGCGGGGGGGACACTCAATCAGCCCCAGCATTTT
CASSQAGGTLNQPQHF
>TRBV12-5|few|TRBJ1-1|.
TGTGCTAGTGGTTTGAGAAATGGGGGAACTGAAGCTTTCTTT
CASGLRNGGTEAFF
>TRBV27|.|TRBJ1-2|.
TGTGCCAGCAGCCTCACAGGGAACCATGGCTACACCTTC
CASSLTGNHGYTF
>TRBV7-2|.|TRBJ2-3|TRBD2
TGTGCCAGCAGCTTAAGAGGATTAGCGGGAGCAATCACAGATACGCAGTATTTT
CASSLRGLAGAITDTQYF
>TRBV10-3|.|TRBJ2-2|.
TGTGCCATCAGTGAAAGCGGTCCCACCGGGGAGCTGTTTTTT
CAISESGPTGELFF
>TRBV30|few|TRBJ2-6|.
TGTGCCTGGAACAGGTGGGGTTTCTCTGGGGCCAACGTCCTGACTTTC
CAWNRWGFSGANVLTF
>TRBV29-1|few|TRBJ1-1|TRBD1
TGCAGCGTTCAGCCCAGGGGGCGCGCTGAAGCTTTCTTT
CSVQPRGRAEAFF
>TRBV27|few|TRBJ2-7|.
TGTGCCAGCAGCAGAACAGGGAGCGGATTCTCCTACGAGCAGTACTTC
CASSRTGSGFSYEQYF
>TRBV30|.|TRBJ1-2|.
TGTGCCTGGACCGGGACTAACTATGGCTACACCTTC
CAWTGTNYGYTF
>TRBV29-1|few|TRBJ1-1|.
TGCAGCGTTCAGTACACTGAAGCTTTCTTT
CSVQYTEAFF
>TRBV6-5|few|TRBJ2-1|TRBD2
TGTGCCAGCAGTTCCAGACTAGCGGGAGGCAATGAGCAGTTCTTC
CASSSRLAGGNEQFF
>TRBV15|.|TRBJ1-5|.
TGTGCCACCAGCAGAGGTGGAGGTTCGCAGCCCCAGCATTTT
CATSRGGGSQPQHF
>TRBV7-9|.|TRBJ2-3|TRBD1
TGTGCCAGCAGCCAGACAGGGGGCACAGATACGCAGTATTTT
CASSQTGGTDTQYF
>TRBV10-3|few|TRBJ2-7|.
TGTGCCATCAGTGAGGCGCGCCAGTCCTACGAGCAGTACTTC
CAISEARQSYEQYF
>TRBV6-5|.|TRBJ2-3|.
TGTGCCACCCGACACTCCACAGATACGCAGTATTTT
CATRHSTDTQYF
>TRBV7-9|few|TRBJ1-2|TRBD1
TGTGCCAGCAGCTTACCGGGACAGGCGAAAAACTATGGCTACACCTTC
CASSLPGQAKNYGYTF
>TRBV28|few|TRBJ2-1|.
TGTGCCAGCAGTTTATGGAAGCAGCCCGAGCAGTTCTTC
CASSLWKQPEQFF
>TRBV5-4|.|TRBJ2-1|.
TGTGCCAGCAGGGGGAAATCGGAGGATGAGCAGTTCTTC
CASRGKSEDEQFF